Reported below is one TCR beta chain. Its antigen remains unidentified. This sample was taken from a study of T cells in narcolepsy. Study information: Donors had narcolepsy type 1 or type 2, or were healthy controls.

The CDR3 contains 14 residues. Notes on the study in general: Blood of same and different patients, but not healthy controls, reportedly held recurring autoreactive clonotypes. Same-patient CSF and blood CD4+ T cell clonotypes included HCRT-specific and TRIB2-specific autoreactive ones. Autoreactive clone sequences were missing from some blood memory CD4+ repertoires.

Sequencing was performed with immunoSEQ multiplex PCR; in TCRdb, only in-frame clones are kept and a portion is missing. This table has roughly 11,000 clones, about 94% appearing once. Specimen: CD45RA- memory CD4+ T cells from PBMCs. The chain uses TRBV21-1 and TRBJ2-3; the DNA was not compared with TRBD2, the D call given in the table. TRBV21-1 counts as a pseudogene. The sequence was collected from a human donor with narcolepsy. As DNA, the CDR3 is TGTGCCAGCAGCCCATCGGGGAGTTCAGATACGCAGTATTTT. Translated: CASSPSGSSDTQYF.